This T cell receptor beta chain comes out of a study of naive and memory T cell subsets. Study-wide points: The RNA method is potentially sensitive to activation and differentiation changes.

The SP2 primer and nested alpha and beta constant region primers amplified ligated cDNA in four rounds. Reverse transcription of blood and skin TCR RNA was primed at alpha and beta constant regions. MiXCR, run by TCRdb on the 5' RACE reads, gives a single entry per CDR3 protein. Here the sample spans 55,000 to 65,000 distinct CDR3 sequences, around 8% being singletons. TCR cDNA received a 3' ligated oligonucleotide that carried a UMI. RNA was extracted from 2.5 to 3 ml of whole blood of healthy adults. Unsorted total RNA, about 1 to 1000 ng, was DNase treated before reverse transcription. Germline CDR1 is MNHNS and CDR2 is SASEGT. CDR3 length: 16 residues. V dropped 4 bases and J dropped 0 bases, with 13 bases sitting between them. Turning to this clonotype: Its antigen is unidentified.

This receptor was obtained from a female donor in good health. The V gene is TRBV6-1, the J gene TRBJ2-1; maybe TRBD2 (5 bases). The CDR3 is CASSVLALFSYNEQFF. The CDR3 DNA is TGTGCCAGCAGTGTGCTAGCCCTCTTCTCCTACAATGAGCAGTTCTTC.